The rows below give T cell receptor beta chains drawn from one sample of a study of T cells in Graves' hyperthyroidism and ophthalmopathy. TCRdb analysed the multiplex PCR reads with MiXCR anew, one entry per CDR3 protein. Of nearly 600,000 distinct CDR3 sequences in the sample, 14% were seen once. Sequencing input: blood. The receptors were sampled from a woman between 18 and 30 years old with Graves' ophthalmopathy. Both conserved end residues are part of each CDR3. The D gene is left open where the match is weak. Expanded clones are given a class, and other clones once, few, many or no size at all.

V gene	D gene	J gene	clone size	CDR3 DNA	CDR3 protein
TRBV10-3	TRBD1	TRBJ2-6	.	TGTGCCATCAAAGGGGACAGGGGAACGAAAGGGGCCAACGTCCTGACTTTC	CAIKGDRGTKGANVLTF
TRBV24-1	TRBD1	TRBJ1-1	many	TGTGCCACCAGGGAGTCCGGGACAGGGACTGAAGCTTTCTTT	CATRESGTGTEAFF
TRBV2	TRBD1	TRBJ2-7	many	TGTGCCAGCAGCGAGACAGGGTACGAGCAGTACTTC	CASSETGYEQYF
TRBV2	TRBD2	TRBJ2-1	many	TGTGCCAGCAGTGATCGGCTAGCGGAGGCTGAGCAGTTCTTC	CASSDRLAEAEQFF
TRBV7-9	TRBD1	TRBJ1-2	few	TGTGCCAGCAGCTTTCTCTACCGACAGGGCTACTATGGCTACACCTTC	CASSFLYRQGYYGYTF
TRBV5-4	TRBD2	TRBJ2-7	few	TGTGCCAGCAGCTTGGGGTCCGGGACTAGCGGGGAGCAGTACTTC	CASSLGSGTSGEQYF
TRBV20-1	.	TRBJ2-2	.	TGCAGTGCTAGACCAGACCAGCGGCGGGCCGGGGAGCTGTTTTTT	CSARPDQRRAGELFF
TRBV5-8	.	TRBJ1-1	many	TGTGCCAGCAGCTTGGGTACACCGGGAACTGAAGCTTTCTTT	CASSLGTPGTEAFF
TRBV6-1	TRBD2	TRBJ2-1	few	TGTGCCAGCAGCCCCATTTCCGGGAGGTGGTACTACAATGAGCAGTTCTTC	CASSPISGRWYYNEQFF
TRBV5-1	TRBD2	TRBJ2-1	once	TGTGCCAGCAGCCCGTCCGTGGGACTAGCGGGAGGGCCCTACAATGAGCAGTTCTTC	CASSPSVGLAGGPYNEQFF
TRBV6-1	.	TRBJ2-7	many	TGTGCCAGCAGTCCACTACGACGGCAGGGAAGATTCTCCTACGAGCAGTACTTC	CASSPLRRQGRFSYEQYF
TRBV5-1	.	TRBJ2-1	.	TGCGCCAGCAGCTTGCAAAGCCATTACAATGAGCAGTTCTTC	CASSLQSHYNEQFF
TRBV2	TRBD2	TRBJ2-7	many	TGTGCCAGCAGTGAAAGCCTAGCGGGACGCTCCCACGAGCAGTACTTC	CASSESLAGRSHEQYF
TRBV19	.	TRBJ1-1	few	TGTGCCAGTAGTATAGCGGGCCCCGGTCGTGAAGCTTTCTTT	CASSIAGPGREAFF
TRBV13	.	TRBJ1-6	many	TGTGCCAGCAGCTCCGGAGGGGGGGGTGGTTCACCCCTCCACTTT	CASSSGGGGGSPLHF
TRBV6-2/TRBV6-3	.	TRBJ2-1	.	TGTGCCAGCGAAAACAAGAATGAGCAGTTCTTC	CASENKNEQFF
TRBV24-1	.	TRBJ2-7	many	TGTGCCACCAGTGACCAGGGCGAGCAGTACTTC	CATSDQGEQYF
TRBV27	TRBD2	TRBJ2-7	many	TGTGCCAGCAGTTCCCGGGGACTAGCGGGAGCTAAGTACGAGCAGTACTTC	CASSSRGLAGAKYEQYF
TRBV3-1	.	TRBJ1-5	.	TGTGCCAGCAGCCAAGCCGGCAGGGGACCCAATCAGCCCCAGCATTTT	CASSQAGRGPNQPQHF
TRBV10-3	.	TRBJ1-1	few	TGTGCCATCAGTGAGGGGCGGGTCGGCACTGAAGCTTTCTTT	CAISEGRVGTEAFF
TRBV20-1	TRBD1	TRBJ1-2	.	TGCAGTGCAACCGGGACAGGAGATGGCTACACCTTC	CSATGTGDGYTF
TRBV9	.	TRBJ2-6	.	TGTGCCAGCAGCGTAGCTCGGGGGGCAGGGGGGGCCAACGTCCTGACTTTC	CASSVARGAGGANVLTF
TRBV7-3	TRBD2	TRBJ2-1	many	TGTGCCAGCAGCTTAGGGACTAGCGGGAGAACTGAGCAGTTCTTC	CASSLGTSGRTEQFF
TRBV20-1	.	TRBJ2-3	many	TGCAGTGCCCATCGTCCCCCCGGCACAGATACGCAGTATTTT	CSAHRPPGTDTQYF
TRBV7-3	TRBD2	TRBJ2-3	many	TGTGCCAGCAGCTTAGGGACTAGCTACGATACGCAGTATTTT	CASSLGTSYDTQYF
TRBV18	TRBD2	TRBJ2-1	.	TGTGCCAGCTCACCTACCCCGAGCGGGAGGGGGAATGAGCAGTTCTTC	CASSPTPSGRGNEQFF
TRBV19	.	TRBJ2-5	.	TGTGCCAGTAGTATAACAGAAGAGACCCAGTACTTC	CASSITEETQYF
TRBV5-8	TRBD2	TRBJ2-3	many	TGTGCCAGCAGCTTGGCCGCTAGTAGCGGGGGGGGGACAGATACGCAGTATTTT	CASSLAASSGGGTDTQYF
TRBV2	TRBD2	TRBJ2-1	.	TGTGCCAGCAAAGGGACTAGCGGGAACAATGAGCAGTTCTTC	CASKGTSGNNEQFF
TRBV12-3/TRBV12-4	.	TRBJ2-7	many	TGTGCCAGCAGTTTGCGGCAGTACTCCTACGAGCAGTACTTC	CASSLRQYSYEQYF
TRBV20-1	TRBD1	TRBJ2-7	few	TGCAGTGCTAGGGGGACAGGGCGCTACGAGCAGTACTTC	CSARGTGRYEQYF
TRBV20-1	TRBD2	TRBJ2-7	many	TGCAGTGCTGTCATGGCGGGAGTCGACGAGCAGTACTTC	CSAVMAGVDEQYF
TRBV7-2	TRBD2	TRBJ2-1	many	TGTGCCAGCAGCCCCCTATTGGGTAGCGGGAGTTCCGGCTCCTACAATGAGCAGTTCTTC	CASSPLLGSGSSGSYNEQFF
TRBV9	.	TRBJ2-3	few	TGTGCCAGCAGCGTAGCAGGTGCAGCGCAGACCAACACAGATACGCAGTATTTT	CASSVAGAAQTNTDTQYF
TRBV24-1	.	TRBJ2-6	few	TGTGCCACCAGTCCAGCACCAGGGGCGCGGGGGGCCAACGTCCTGACTTTC	CATSPAPGARGANVLTF
TRBV5-6	TRBD1	TRBJ1-3	few	TGTGCCAGCAGCTTGGCAGCAGGGGGCTCTGGAAACACCATATATTTT	CASSLAAGGSGNTIYF
TRBV20-1	TRBD1	TRBJ2-1	few	TGCAGTGCTAGAGAGTGGGGCTTCCGGGACAGGGGGTACAATGAGCAGTTCTTC	CSAREWGFRDRGYNEQFF
TRBV10-3	.	TRBJ2-7	many	TGTGCCATCAGTGAGTCTGGCAGGGTTAACGAGCAGTACTTC	CAISESGRVNEQYF
TRBV6-1	.	TRBJ2-1	many	TGTGCCAGCAGACTACTAGCCGGAGGTTCCTATGAGCAGTTCTTC	CASRLLAGGSYEQFF
TRBV28	TRBD1	TRBJ2-7	.	TGTGCCAGCAGTTTACGTTTTGGGACAGCGACGAGCCAGTACTTC	CASSLRFGTATSQYF
TRBV10-2	.	TRBJ2-4	many	TGCGCCAGCAGTGGGGGGGCCAAAAACATTCAGTACTTC	CASSGGAKNIQYF
TRBV29-1	.	TRBJ1-1	few	TGCAGCGTTGAAGTCCAGGAATACACTGACGCTTTCTTT	CSVEVQEYTDAFF
TRBV2	.	TRBJ1-4	many	TGTGCCAGCAGTGAATCCGCCCGGGGAAAACTGTTTTTT	CASSESARGKLFF
TRBV13	TRBD1	TRBJ1-5	once	TGTGCCAGCAGCTTGAGACAGGGGACTAATCAGCCCCAGCATTTT	CASSLRQGTNQPQHF
TRBV5-6	.	TRBJ2-7	.	TGTGCCAGCAGCTATCGAGGAACCACCTACGAGCAGTACTTC	CASSYRGTTYEQYF
TRBV29-1	.	TRBJ1-2	.	TGCAGCGTTGAAGATCAGGGAACCTATGGCTACACCTTC	CSVEDQGTYGYTF
TRBV19	.	TRBJ2-7	many	TGTGCCAGTAGTTTCTCCCACCTTCGGACCGCTAGGGACTACGAGCAGTACTTC	CASSFSHLRTARDYEQYF
TRBV7-8	.	TRBJ2-7	many	TGTGCCAGCAGCTTAGCCGGGACCCTTAACTACGAGCAGTACTTC	CASSLAGTLNYEQYF
TRBV5-1	TRBD2	TRBJ2-5	.	TGCGCCAGCAGCTTGGCTGGGACTAGCGGCCTGGAGACCCAGTACTTC	CASSLAGTSGLETQYF
TRBV6-1	TRBD1	TRBJ2-5	many	TGTGCCAGCAGGCCCAGGCTGTGGGACAGCGCGATCAAAGCTCAAGAGACCCAGTACTTC	CASRPRLWDSAIKAQETQYF
TRBV30	.	TRBJ1-5	many	TGTGCCTGGAGTGTATCGGGGGGGCGCAATCAGCCCCAGCATTTT	CAWSVSGGRNQPQHF
TRBV15	.	TRBJ1-2	many	TGTGCCACCAGCATCCTGAGCCATGGCTACACCTTC	CATSILSHGYTF
TRBV20-1	TRBD2	TRBJ2-1	many	TGCAGTGCCCGCGGACTAGCGGGTTCCGGGGTGGAGCAGTTCTTC	CSARGLAGSGVEQFF
TRBV6-1	.	TRBJ1-2	many	TGTGCCAGCATAGCCCTCTATGGCTACACCTTC	CASIALYGYTF
TRBV4-2	.	TRBJ2-1	few	TGTGCCAGCAGCCAAGTTAAGCCCGAGGATGAGCAGTTCTTC	CASSQVKPEDEQFF
TRBV7-9	TRBD2	TRBJ2-7	many	TGTGCCAGCAGCTTAGACTGGGGCGGGGGGCACTACGAGCAGTACTTC	CASSLDWGGGHYEQYF
TRBV6-5	TRBD1	TRBJ2-7	.	TGTACCAGCAGTTACCGGACAGGGAGGTACGAGCAGTACTTC	CTSSYRTGRYEQYF
TRBV24-1	.	TRBJ2-2	many	TGTGCCACCAGTGATTTGGTCAGGGCTACGAATGAGGACACCGGGGAGCTGTTTTTT	CATSDLVRATNEDTGELFF
TRBV27	.	TRBJ1-1	.	TGTGCCAGCAGACTGCGACCTTGGGACCTGAACACTGAAGCTTTCTTT	CASRLRPWDLNTEAFF
TRBV7-3	TRBD1	TRBJ1-6	many	TGTGCCAGCAGCTTATATTACCCGGGACAGGGGAATTCACCCCTCCACTTT	CASSLYYPGQGNSPLHF